Below, 32 T cell receptor beta chains from the same sample are listed, as sequenced in a study of response to subunit inactivated influenza vaccine. TCRdb passed the RT-PCR reads through MiXCR, listing each CDR3 protein once. The table records 630,000 or so distinct CDR3 sequences, approximately 15% of them present only once. The specimen was PBMCs from blood, collected roughly 13 days after vaccination. The source is a man in his forties or fifties who received an inactivated influenza vaccine.

This clonotype came up a few times. The V gene is TRBV4-2, the J gene TRBJ2-2, with D uncertain. V lost 0 bases and J 0 bases, leaving 8 bases between the germline ends. CDR3 length equals 16 residues. Per the germline V gene, CDR1 is LGHNA and CDR2 is YNFKEQ. The CDR3, as DNA: TGTGCCAGCAGCCAAGATAACGCGGCGAACACCGGGGAGCTGTTTTTT. This sequence encodes CASSQDNAANTGELFF.

This clonotype has more than one count but fewer than ten. CDR3 nucleotides: TGTGCTAGTGGGTATACGGGACAGGGAACAGGGGCCAACGTCCTGACTTTC. Translated: CASGYTGQGTGANVLTF. The chain couples TRBV12-5 to TRBJ2-6, with TRBD1 identical over 9 bases. Trimming removed 6 bases from V and 4 bases from J; junction bases left unmatched: 10. Germline V gene sequence: CDR1 LGHNT, CDR2 FRNRAP. This CDR3 has 17 amino acids.

The chain joins TRBV2 to TRBJ2-7; 8 nucleotides line up with TRBD1. In germline, CDR1 is SNHLY, CDR2 FYNNEI. The CDR3 has 15 residues. V dropped 8 bases and J dropped 7; count of bases not matched to a gene: 16. CDR3: CASCARIDRGREQYF. In DNA form, the CDR3 reads TGTGCCAGCTGTGCGAGAATAGACAGGGGCAGAGAGCAGTACTTC.

This clonotype has just a few counts. J is TRBJ2-7 and V is TRBV5-1, with 8 bases lining up with TRBD2. The trim removed 4 bases at V and 3 bases at J, leaving 12 bases unmatched. The germline V gene encodes CDR1 SGHRS and CDR2 YFSETQ. This CDR3 spans 16 amino acids. The CDR3 reads CASSPTLRGGRYEQYF. CDR3 coding DNA: TGCGCCAGCAGCCCGACTCTCCGGGGGGGCCGCTACGAGCAGTACTTC.

The V gene is TRBV28, the J gene TRBJ2-4; 10 nucleotides agree with TRBD2. The CDR3 is made up of 16 amino acids. Germline V gives CDR1 MDHEN, CDR2 SYDVKM. With 6 bases clipped from V and 11 bases from J, the junction kept 16 bases outside the gene matches. CDR3 nucleotide sequence: TGTGCCAGCAGAATAGCGGGAGGCACCTCGGGAAAAGTTCAGTACTTC. Translated, it gives CASRIAGGTSGKVQYF.

The chain has TRBV28 and TRBJ2-1, with a weak D call TRBD2 (5 bases). The germline V gene has CDR1 MDHEN and CDR2 SYDVKM. This CDR3 has 12 amino acids. V dropped 1 base and J dropped 10 bases, with 8 bases sitting between them. The CDR3, as DNA: TGTGCCAGCAGTTTATCACAGCGGGAGCAGTTCTTC. Amino acid sequence: CASSLSQREQFF. The full variable domain, its missing parts supplied by reference TRBV28 and TRBJ2-1, is DVKVTQSSRYLVKRTGEKVFLECVQDMDHENMFWYRQDPGLGLRLIYFSYDVKMKEKGDIPEGYSVSREKKERFSLILESASTNQTSMYLCASSLSQREQFFGPGTRLTVL.

There are many counts of this clonotype. J is TRBJ2-5 and V is TRBV15; 8 bases map to TRBD2. The CDR3 has 14 residues. CDR1 is LNHNV and CDR2 is YYDKDF in the germline V gene (reference sequence). V trimming: 3 bases; J trimming: 5 bases; junction bases outside the gene matches: 5. The CDR3 bases are TGTGCCACCAGCAGCCGGGGGGGTGGGGAGACCCAGTACTTC. It encodes CATSSRGGGETQYF. Drawing the rest from reference TRBV15 and TRBJ2-5, the complete variable domain is DAMVIQNPRYQVTQFGKPVTLSCSQTLNHNVMYWYQQKSSQAPKLLFHYYDKDFNNEADTPDNFQSRRPNTSFCFLDIRSPGLGDTAMYLCATSSRGGGETQYFGPGTRLLVL.

This clonotype was seen once. As DNA, the CDR3 is TGTGCCAGTAGTGCGAACGGGGTAGACACCGGGGAGCTGTTTTTT. Residues: CASSANGVDTGELFF. This rearrangement joins TRBV19 to TRBJ2-2, with a possible D match to TRBD2 (5 bases). Trimming removed 5 bases at V and 3 bases at J, with 13 bases between. The CDR3 is made up of 15 amino acids. Per germline, CDR1 LNHDA and CDR2 SQIVND (reference sequence).

This chain links TRBV30 with TRBJ1-1; D ambiguous. V gave up 1 base and J gave up 3 bases, with 6 bases separating them. In germline, CDR1 is GTSNPN, CDR2 SVGIG (reference sequence). The CDR3 has 12 residues. The CDR3: CAWSEGYTEAFF. CDR3 DNA: TGTGCCTGGAGTGAGGGTTACACTGAAGCTTTCTTT.

CDR3 DNA: TGTGCCAGCAGCCAAGGGGGACTAGCGGGGGCCCCATCCTACAATGAGCAGTTCTTC. Protein: CASSQGGLAGAPSYNEQFF. J is TRBJ2-1 and V is TRBV4-2; TRBD2 matches 14 bases. Germline-derived CDR1 and CDR2 are LGHNA and YNFKEQ. V was clipped by 1 base and J by 1 base; unmatched bases: 6. The CDR3 totals 19 residues.

The J gene is TRBJ1-1, the V gene TRBV4-2; 9 bases align to TRBD1. Germline assignment: CDR1 LGHNA and CDR2 YNFKEQ. The V and J ends lost 1 base and 6 bases, in that order; junction bases with no gene match: 3. The CDR3 is 14 amino acids. CDR3 nucleotides: TGTGCCAGCAGCCAAGTGACAGGGGGGGCTGAAGCTTTCTTT. Protein: CASSQVTGGAEAFF.

The chain employs TRBV12-3 or TRBV12-4 and TRBJ2-1; maybe TRBD2 (6 bases). The CDR3 is made up of 14 amino acids. The V gene lost 7 bases and the J gene lost 6 bases, with 16 bases spanning the gap. The CDR3 region has the DNA TGTGCCAGCACCCAACCGACTAGGGCCAATGAGCAGTTCTTC. This translates into CASTQPTRANEQFF.

In its sample, this clonotype was seen a few times. The chain couples TRBV5-1 to TRBJ1-6; D is undetermined. Deletions cut 0 bases from V and 9 bases from J, with 10 bases between. In germline, CDR1 is SGHRS, CDR2 YFSETQ. CDR3 length: 14 residues. The CDR3 spells CASSLEMPASPLHF. The CDR3 DNA reads as TGCGCCAGCAGCTTGGAAATGCCAGCTTCACCCCTCCACTTT.

A few counts support this clonotype. V gene TRBV29-1 combines with J gene TRBJ2-5; 9 nucleotides line up with TRBD2. The CDR3 contains 17 residues. The J segment lost 1 base and the V segment lost 3 bases, leaving 12 bases of the junction unmatched. Germline V gives CDR1 SQVTM, CDR2 ANQGSEA. CDR3 region: CSVDGSLAGLLQETQYF. The CDR3 region has the DNA TGCAGCGTTGATGGCTCCCTAGCGGGACTACTCCAAGAGACCCAGTACTTC.

This chain uses TRBV6-1 with TRBJ2-7, with D maybe TRBD1 (6 bases). This CDR3 is built from 16 residues. Trimming took off 5 bases at V and 5 bases at J, with 22 bases between the two ends. The germline CDR1 and CDR2 sequences are MNHNS and SASEGT. The CDR3 bases are TGTGCCAGCAGTCGAAAACCGGGACAAGGGGTCGACGAGCAGTACTTC. Translating gives CASSRKPGQGVDEQYF.

This chain connects TRBV10-1 to TRBJ2-5, with a weak D call TRBD2 (6 bases). V was pared by 4 bases and J by 1 base, with 16 bases between. The CDR3 covers 16 residues. Looked up from germline, CDR1 is WNHNN and CDR2 is SYGVQD (reference sequence). CDR3 bases: TGCGCCAGCAGTGGAGGGACTGATCCGCCCCAAGAGACCCAGTACTTC. It specifies CASSGGTDPPQETQYF.

Only a few counts were recorded for this clonotype. This sequence joins TRBV20-1 and TRBJ2-7; D gene ambiguous. This CDR3 has 12 residues. The V gene lost 2 bases and the J gene lost 4 bases, with 9 bases spanning the gap. The germline CDR1 and CDR2 sequences are DFQATT and SNEGSKA (reference sequence). As DNA, the CDR3 is TGCAGTGCTAGATTTGGTCGATACGAGCAGTACTTC. As protein: CSARFGRYEQYF.

This chain uses TRBV5-8 with TRBJ2-3, with D hard to call. The CDR3 is made up of 13 amino acids. Germline assignment: CDR1 SGHTS and CDR2 YDEGEE. Trimming stripped 1 base from V and 4 bases from J, with 7 bases between. DNA for the CDR3: TGTGCCAGCAGCTTGCTGTGGGCAGATACGCAGTATTTT. Protein sequence: CASSLLWADTQYF.

This clonotype was counted many times. The chain employs TRBV20-1 and TRBJ2-3; either TRBD1 or TRBD2 may supply D (5 bases each). The CDR3 is 15 residues long. V gave up 1 base and J gave up 0 bases, with 11 bases separating them. Germline lookup yields CDR1 DFQATT and CDR2 SNEGSKA (reference sequence). The CDR3 coding sequence is TGCAGTGCTAGAGGGGGGACCACAAGCACAGATACGCAGTATTTT. This encodes CSARGGTTSTDTQYF.

The chain uses TRBV12-3 or TRBV12-4 and TRBJ2-5, with D possibly matching TRBD1 (6 bases). CDR3 length: 14 amino acids. With 0 bases removed from V and 5 bases from J, the gap between germline ends came to 10 bases. CDR3 DNA sequence: TGTGCCAGCAGTTTAGCCGGGACAACCGAGACCCAGTACTTC. This translates into CASSLAGTTETQYF.

This clonotype was observed a few times. The chain combines TRBV20-1 with TRBJ2-1, with unresolved D. There are 12 residues in the CDR3. Trimming shortened V by 4 bases and J by 10 bases, and 14 bases separated the two germline ends. CDR1 and CDR2 (germline): DFQATT, SNEGSKA (reference sequence). The CDR3 reads CSANERPSEQFF. CDR3 bases: TGCAGTGCTAACGAACGTCCCTCCGAGCAGTTCTTC.

The chain is built from TRBV5-5 and TRBJ1-2, with D unclear. Trimming removed 3 bases at V and 8 bases at J, with 17 bases between. The CDR3 runs 14 residues. The V gene's germline CDR1 is SGHKS and CDR2 YYEKEE (reference sequence). The CDR3 here is CASSWSERTLGYTF. The DNA for the CDR3 is TGTGCCAGCAGCTGGTCGGAGCGGACGTTAGGCTACACCTTC. Combining the CDR3 with reference TRBV5-5 and TRBJ1-2 gives the whole variable domain DAGVTQSPTHLIKTRGQQVTLRCSPISGHKSVSWYQQVLGQGPQFIFQYYEKEERGRGNFPDRFSARQFPNYSSELNVNALLLGDSALYLCASSWSERTLGYTFGSGTRLTVV.

The chain carries TRBV2 and TRBJ2-7, with 10 bases fitting TRBD2. Germline assignment: CDR1 SNHLY and CDR2 FYNNEI. The CDR3 extends over 15 amino acids. Trimming removed 11 bases from V and 3 bases from J; junction bases left unmatched: 13. CDR3 sequence (DNA): TGTGCCGCCTACCCTGTGGCTAGCGGGGGCTACGAGCAGTACTTC. Translated, it gives CAAYPVASGGYEQYF.

This clonotype was counted between two and nine times. The chain couples TRBV6-1 to TRBJ2-7, with TRBD2 matching 10 bases. This CDR3 is 15 amino acids long. CDR1 MNHNS and CDR2 SASEGT come from the germline V gene. V shed 2 bases and J 5 bases; nucleotides not matched to a gene: 6. This CDR3 is CASSEYSGGTNEQYF. As DNA, the CDR3 is TGTGCCAGCAGTGAATATAGCGGGGGGACGAACGAGCAGTACTTC.

This chain connects TRBV20-1 to TRBJ2-1; D not certain. V was pared by 1 base and J by 4 bases, with 11 bases between. CDR1 DFQATT and CDR2 SNEGSKA come from the germline V gene (reference sequence). CDR3 length equals 14 residues. In DNA, the CDR3 is TGCAGTGCTAGAGTTGGAGCAGGTTACAATGAGCAGTTCTTC. This gives the protein CSARVGAGYNEQFF.

This clonotype has just a few counts. Here the CDR3 DNA reads TGTGCCAGCAGTTACTCCCCGGGACTAGCAAAACACGAGCAGTACTTC. Protein product: CASSYSPGLAKHEQYF. V is TRBV6-5 and J is TRBJ2-7, with 9 bases matching TRBD2. The CDR3 covers 16 residues. V gave up 0 bases and J gave up 5 bases; unmatched junction bases: 8. Germline loops: CDR1 MNHEY, CDR2 SVGAGI.

This clonotype was observed many times. V and J are TRBV5-6 and TRBJ2-7; 10 nucleotides line up with TRBD2. The CDR3 covers 15 residues. CDR1 is SGHDT and CDR2 is YYEEEE in the germline V gene. J gave up 0 bases and V 2 bases, and 2 bases lay outside the gene matches. Here the CDR3 reads CASSLLAGGSYEQYF. CDR3 DNA sequence: TGTGCCAGCAGCTTATTAGCGGGAGGCTCCTACGAGCAGTACTTC.

The chain links TRBV27 to TRBJ2-7, with 7 bases identical to TRBD2. Germline V gene lookup returns CDR1 MNHEY and CDR2 SMNVEV (reference sequence). This CDR3 has 16 residues. With 4 bases clipped from V and 0 bases from J, the junction kept 9 bases outside the gene matches. For the CDR3, the DNA is TGTGCCAGCAGTTCCTCACTAGCGCAGAGCTCCTACGAGCAGTACTTC. It codes for CASSSSLAQSSYEQYF.

This chain uses TRBV29-1 with TRBJ1-1; D may be TRBD1 (5 bases). CDR1 and CDR2 (germline): SQVTM, ANQGSEA. The CDR3 is made up of 11 amino acids. The V end lost 3 bases, the J end lost 6 bases, and 8 bases lay between the germline ends. DNA of the CDR3: TGCAGCGTTGAGCCGGGGGCTGAAGCTTTCTTT. As protein: CSVEPGAEAFF.

In its sample, this clonotype was seen a few times. CDR3 coding DNA: TGTGCCAGCAGCTTAAGGCGGCTCGCTGAAAGCGAGCAGTACTTC. Its protein is CASSLRRLAESEQYF. The rearrangement joins TRBV7-2 to TRBJ2-7, with D unresolved. V was clipped by 2 bases and J by 6 bases, with 17 bases between them. CDR1 is SGHTA, CDR2 FQGNSA, per germline. This CDR3 is built from 15 residues.

At least ten counts were recorded for this clonotype. V is TRBV27 and J is TRBJ2-1; D perhaps matches TRBD1 (5 bases). V was shortened by 2 bases and J by 7 bases, with 18 bases between the two germline ends. Germline V lookup: CDR1 MNHEY, CDR2 SMNVEV (reference sequence). The CDR3 is made up of 16 amino acids. The CDR3 region is CASSLTAVGLANEQFF. As DNA, the CDR3 is TGTGCCAGCAGTTTAACGGCCGTGGGGCTCGCGAATGAGCAGTTCTTC.

The chain employs TRBV12-3 or TRBV12-4 and TRBJ2-5; D tentatively fits TRBD1 or TRBD2 (5 bases each). V was shortened by 10 bases and J by 8 bases, with 14 bases between the two germline ends. This CDR3 is 11 amino acids long. The CDR3: CATSDGDTQYF. The CDR3 DNA sequence: TGTGCCACCTCGGACGGGGACACCCAGTACTTC.